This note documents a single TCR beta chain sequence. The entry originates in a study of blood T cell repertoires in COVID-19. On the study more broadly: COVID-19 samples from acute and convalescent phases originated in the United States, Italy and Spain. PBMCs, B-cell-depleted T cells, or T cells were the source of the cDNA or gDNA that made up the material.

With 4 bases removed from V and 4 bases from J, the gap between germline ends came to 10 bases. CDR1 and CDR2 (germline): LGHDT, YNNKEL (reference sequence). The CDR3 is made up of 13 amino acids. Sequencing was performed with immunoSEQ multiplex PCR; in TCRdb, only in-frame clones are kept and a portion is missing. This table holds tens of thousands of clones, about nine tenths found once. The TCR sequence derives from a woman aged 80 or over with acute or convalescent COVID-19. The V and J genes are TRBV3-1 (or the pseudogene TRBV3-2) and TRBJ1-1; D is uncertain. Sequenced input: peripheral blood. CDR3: CASSLIRGTEAFF. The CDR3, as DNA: TGTGCCAGCAGCCTTATCCGGGGCACTGAAGCTTTCTTT.